This T cell receptor (beta chain) was identified in a study of blood T cell repertoires in COVID-19. Looking at the study overall: Some COVID-19 samples were acute and others convalescent; all came from the United States, Italy and Spain. T cells, B-cell-depleted T cells, or PBMCs supplied cDNA or gDNA.

Germline V gives CDR1 SGHVS, CDR2 FNYEAQ. J lost 3 bases, V lost 3 bases, and 6 bases had no gene match. CDR3 length: 15 amino acids. As originally analysed: Estimation of nucleated cell counts relied on the amplification of reference gene primers. Sequencing was performed with immunoSEQ multiplex PCR; in TCRdb, only in-frame clones are kept and a portion is missing. For V, J and clone size, that table is used; D and trimming come from the DNA. The sample holds around 60,000 clones; 80% are singletons and the top ten take 5.5% to 7.5%. The TCR comes from a man between 60 and 75 years old with acute or convalescent COVID-19. The chain carries TRBV7-6 and TRBJ2-7, with 9 bases identical to TRBD2. Sequencing was performed on peripheral blood. CDR3 bases: TGTGCCAGCAGCTTCGTTGCGCGGGGGGGCTACGAGCAGTACTTC. Translated, it gives CASSFVARGGYEQYF. Filled out from reference TRBV7-6 and TRBJ2-7, the complete variable domain reads GAGVSQSPRYKVTKRGQDVALRCDPISGHVSLYWYRQALGQGPEFLTYFNYEAQQDKSGLPNDRFSAERPEGSISTLTIQRTEQRDSAMYRCASSFVARGGYEQYFGPGTRLTVT.